Shown below are 15 T cell receptor beta chains from a single sample sequenced in a study of Ad26.COV2.S vaccination and SARS-CoV-2 variants (dated by TCRdb to the early 2020s). The protocol used for the library was the immunoSEQ multiplex PCR assay. The immuneACCESS repertoire file appears here via TCRdb, limited to in-frame rearrangements. These files lack a portion of the clones; in checked studies, under half of the deficit traces to unresolved V genes, and the cause of the others is not known. The sample yields about 680,000 clones; roughly 90% were counted once. The ten largest clones represent approximately 1.5% of the sample. The treatment or condition label for this specimen denotes: around 19 received Ad26.COV2.S at low or high dose, single or two shots; several received placebo; per-sample allocation not given. Repertoires of vaccine and placebo recipients were sequenced from samples collected on day 63 after the first injection.

The sample was peripheral blood, taken in a trial of Ad26.COV2.S vaccine versus placebo. The origin of the receptors is a person between 18 and 59 years old who received the Ad26.COV2.S COVID-19 vaccine or a placebo.

The chain joins TRBV7-8 to TRBJ2-3; TRBD1 matches at 12 bases. This CDR3 has 15 residues. CDR1 and CDR2 (germline): SGHVS, FQNEAQ. After removal of 4 bases from V and 4 bases from J, the junction contained 3 bases not matched to a gene. For the CDR3, the DNA is TGTGCCAGCAGCTGGGACAGGGGGCGGTCAGATACGCAGTATTTT. Its translation is CASSWDRGRSDTQYF.

V gene TRBV10-3 combines with J gene TRBJ1-1; D ambiguous. Trimming removed 0 bases at V and 10 bases at J, with 21 bases between. The germline V gene encodes CDR1 ENHRY and CDR2 SYGVKD. This CDR3 region has 16 residues. This CDR3 is CAISESIRALRIAAFF. The CDR3, as DNA: TGTGCCATCAGTGAGTCGATTCGGGCCCTTCGCATAGCAGCTTTCTTT.

This chain links TRBV10-3 with TRBJ1-2, with TRBD1 matching over 7 bases. This CDR3 is built from 14 residues. Germline CDR1 is ENHRY and CDR2 is SYGVKD. Trimming at V came to 4 bases and at J to 5 bases, leaving 7 bases not matched to a gene. The CDR3 bases are TGTGCCATCAGTGGGGGACAGCACCAATATGGCTACACCTTC. This sequence encodes CAISGGQHQYGYTF.

V is TRBV28 and J is TRBJ1-2; no clear D gene. The CDR3 totals 12 residues. The ends were cut back, 3 bases at V and 5 bases at J, with 7 bases in the middle. Per the germline V gene, CDR1 is MDHEN and CDR2 is SYDVKM. The CDR3 here is CASSFSGYGYTF. CDR3 in DNA: TGTGCCAGCAGTTTCTCTGGGTATGGCTACACCTTC.

This chain links TRBV5-1 with TRBJ2-2; D is unclear. The CDR3 extends over 16 amino acids. V was cut by 0 bases and J by 3 bases, with 12 bases left in between. CDR1 is SGHRS and CDR2 is YFSETQ in the germline V gene. This chain's CDR3 is CASSLAVVWDTGELFF. CDR3 nucleotides: TGCGCCAGCAGCTTGGCAGTGGTGTGGGACACCGGGGAGCTGTTTTTT. The variable domain in full, with the rest retrieved from reference TRBV5-1 and TRBJ2-2, is KAGVTQTPRYLIKTRGQQVTLSCSPISGHRSVSWYQQTPGQGLQFLFEYFSETQRNKGNFPGRFSGRQFSNSRSEMNVSTLELGDSALYLCASSLAVVWDTGELFFGEGSRLTVL.

The rearrangement uses TRBV10-3 and TRBJ2-3, with D possibly being TRBD1 or TRBD2 (6 bases each). The CDR3 extends over 12 amino acids. The V end lost 11 bases, the J end lost 2 bases, and 11 bases lay between the germline ends. From germline, CDR1 is ENHRY and CDR2 SYGVKD. The CDR3 DNA reads TGTGCCGGAAGGGGGGACACAGATACGCAGTATTTT. Its protein product is CAGRGDTDTQYF.

The rearrangement joins TRBV4-2 to TRBJ1-5; TRBD1 agrees at 9 bases. V dropped 1 base and J dropped 3; count of bases not matched to a gene: 1. This CDR3 comprises 15 residues. CDR1 LGHNA and CDR2 YNFKEQ come from the germline V gene. This CDR3 is CASSQGDRANQPQHF. The CDR3 DNA follows: TGTGCCAGCAGCCAAGGGGACAGGGCCAATCAGCCCCAGCATTTT.

V is TRBV12-3 or TRBV12-4 and J is TRBJ1-5, with no clear D. The CDR3 totals 13 residues. The V gene lost 6 bases and the J gene lost 2 bases, with 8 bases spanning the gap. CDR3 residues: CASSHGRNQPQHF. The CDR3 DNA reads as TGTGCCAGCAGCCACGGTCGCAATCAGCCCCAGCATTTT.

The chain couples TRBV4-3 to TRBJ2-3; the D is unclear. Germline CDR1 reads LGHNA; CDR2 reads YSLEER. The ends were cut back, 1 base at V and 2 bases at J, with 7 bases in the middle. CDR3 length: 14 residues. The CDR3 is CASSQGYNTDTQYF. The CDR3, as DNA: TGCGCCAGCAGCCAAGGTTACAACACAGATACGCAGTATTTT.

V and J are TRBV7-9 and TRBJ1-2; weak D call: TRBD1 (6 bases). Germline V CDR1 and CDR2: SEHNR, FQNEAQ (reference sequence). This CDR3 is 16 amino acids long. V gave up 1 base and J gave up 1 base, with 13 bases separating them. This CDR3 reads CASSLDRTAFNYGYTF. The CDR3 DNA follows: TGTGCCAGCAGCTTAGATCGGACAGCCTTTAACTATGGCTACACCTTC.

The chain combines TRBV9 with TRBJ1-3; D call uncertain. The CDR3 loop spans 15 amino acids. Trimming removed 0 bases from V and 2 bases from J, with 9 bases in between. In germline, CDR1 is SGDLS, CDR2 YYNGEE. CDR3 region: CASSVVGEAGNTIYF. In DNA, the CDR3 is TGTGCCAGCAGCGTAGTCGGCGAGGCTGGAAACACCATATATTTT. Supplemented by reference TRBV9 and TRBJ1-3, the full variable domain reads DSGVTQTPKHLITATGQRVTLRCSPRSGDLSVYWYQQSLDQGLQFLIQYYNGEERAKGNILERFSAQQFPDLHSELNLSSLELGDSALYFCASSVVGEAGNTIYFGEGSWLTVV.

V and J are TRBV7-3 and TRBJ2-3; D may be TRBD1 or TRBD2 (5 bases each). There are 14 residues in the CDR3. CDR1 is SGHTA, CDR2 FQGTGA, per germline. V lost 5 bases, J lost 2 bases, and 11 bases lay in between. The CDR3 coding sequence is TGTGCCAGCAGCCCCGGGACGGTCACAGATACGCAGTATTTT. As protein: CASSPGTVTDTQYF.

This chain connects TRBV12-5 to TRBJ1-1; D uncertain. V lost 2 bases and J 5 bases, leaving 12 bases between the germline ends. CDR3 length: 14 amino acids. Germline CDR1 LGHNT, CDR2 FRNRAP. The CDR3 sequence: CASGLREDSTEAFF. The CDR3 nucleotides are TGTGCTAGTGGTTTGAGGGAGGATTCAACTGAAGCTTTCTTT.

The V gene is TRBV5-1, the J gene TRBJ2-1; tentative D call: TRBD2 (6 bases). Germline V gene sequence: CDR1 SGHRS, CDR2 YFSETQ. This CDR3 comprises 13 residues. The V gene lost 3 bases and the J gene lost 11 bases, with 15 bases spanning the gap. The CDR3 here is CASSSGVAEKQFF. The CDR3 nucleotides read TGCGCCAGCAGCTCGGGGGTAGCGGAGAAGCAGTTCTTC.

This clone showed up just a few times. The CDR3 is CASSQVPGTSGTPQHF. In DNA, the CDR3 is TGTGCCAGCAGCCAAGTGCCCGGGACGAGTGGGACTCCCCAGCATTTT. The gene calls are TRBV3-1 (or the pseudogene TRBV3-2) and TRBJ1-5; possibly TRBD1 for D (5 bases). V lost 1 base and J 10 bases, leaving 20 bases between the germline ends. This CDR3 is built from 16 residues. CDR1 and CDR2 (germline): LGHDT, YNNKEL (reference sequence).